These 27 T cell receptor beta chains originate from one sample sequenced in a study of early T cells in non-severe SARS-CoV-2 infection. TCRdb called the 5' RACE reads again in MiXCR, with one record for every CDR3 protein. The sample lists tens of thousands of distinct CDR3 sequences; around 4.1% were seen once. The sequenced sample consisted of whole blood. The receptors derive from an adult who was a healthcare worker with PCR-confirmed SARS-CoV-2 infection or an uninfected control (not recorded which).

This clonotype occurred a few times. The V call is TRBV5-1, the J call TRBJ2-7; D gene uncertain. V lost 0 bases to trimming and J lost 6 bases, with 13 bases between them. CDR1 and CDR2 (germline): SGHRS, YFSETQ. The CDR3 has 14 amino acids. CDR3 region: CASSLGVGRSEQYF. The CDR3 nucleotides read TGCGCCAGCAGCTTGGGTGTCGGACGGAGCGAGCAGTACTTC.

The sample holds many counts of this clonotype. The V call is TRBV11-3, the J call TRBJ2-1; D is ambiguous. The V gene lost 5 bases and the J gene lost 1 base, with 12 bases spanning the gap. From germline, CDR1 is SGHNT and CDR2 YENEEA. This CDR3 contains 15 residues. The CDR3 region is CASSLDSDSYNEQFF. The CDR3 bases are TGTGCCAGCAGCCTCGACTCCGATTCCTACAATGAGCAGTTCTTC.

This clonotype came up many times. The chain carries TRBV18 and TRBJ2-3; D remains ambiguous. Germline V gives CDR1 KGHSH, CDR2 LQKENI. The CDR3 has 13 amino acids. Trimming stripped 6 bases from V and 10 bases from J, with 17 bases between. DNA for the CDR3: TGTGCCAGCTCCCCCCCCCGACGGGCGGCGCAGTATTTT. It specifies CASSPPRRAAQYF. Full variable domain (rest looked up from reference TRBV18 and TRBJ2-3): NAGVMQNPRHLVRRRGQEARLRCSPMKGHSHVYWYRQLPEEGLKFMVYLQKENIIDESGMPKERFSAEFPKEGPSILRIQQVVRGDSAAYFCASSPPRRAAQYFGPGTRLTVL.

This clonotype appeared many times. The V gene is TRBV14, the J gene TRBJ1-1; D call uncertain. Germline V gene lookup returns CDR1 SGHDN and CDR2 FVKESK. Trimming left V 4 bases short and J 3 bases short, with 3 bases between. The CDR3 length is 11 residues. CDR3 sequence reads: CASSLHTEAFF. The DNA of the CDR3 is TGTGCCAGCAGCCTTCACACTGAAGCTTTCTTT.

The table lists this clonotype with many counts. The J gene is TRBJ2-5, the V gene TRBV7-2, with 8 bases aligning to TRBD2. Germline CDR1 and CDR2: SGHTA and FQGNSA. The J segment lost 3 bases and the V segment lost 6 bases, leaving 9 bases of the junction unmatched. This CDR3 spans 15 amino acids. Here the CDR3 reads CASRPAHGGEETQYF. The DNA for the CDR3 is TGTGCCAGCAGACCCGCCCACGGGGGGGAAGAGACCCAGTACTTC.

This clonotype was detected many times. The chain uses TRBV12-3 or TRBV12-4 and TRBJ1-1; D not certain. CDR3 length: 14 residues. The V gene lost 2 bases and the J gene lost 2 bases, with 9 bases spanning the gap. The CDR3 DNA follows: TGTGCCAGCAGTTTAAGTGCGTCCAACACTGAAGCTTTCTTT. Protein sequence: CASSLSASNTEAFF.

V is TRBV12-3 or TRBV12-4 and J is TRBJ1-2; 9 nucleotides line up with TRBD1. The V segment lost 3 bases and the J segment 8 bases; nucleotides outside the gene matches: 10. The CDR3 covers 15 residues. The CDR3 is CASSFHRGQVEGYTF. The CDR3 nucleotides are TGTGCCAGCAGTTTTCACAGGGGGCAAGTTGAGGGCTACACCTTC.

As to this clonotype: A much larger clonotype is one base distant, so this may be a read error. The V and J genes are TRBV4-3 and TRBJ2-3, with 7 positions matching TRBD1. The CDR3 runs to 15 residues. The germline gives CDR1 LGHNA, CDR2 YSLEER. CDR3 in DNA: TGCACCAGCAGCCAAGCCCACCTACAGGGGGATACGCAGTATTTT. This gives the protein CTSSQAHLQGDTQYF.

This clonotype was seen repeatedly, ten times or more. The chain has TRBV6-1 and TRBJ2-3; TRBD2 matches 14 bases. Per the germline V gene, CDR1 is MNHNS and CDR2 is SASEGT. This CDR3 comprises 17 residues. With 3 bases clipped from V and 4 bases from J, the junction kept 6 bases outside the gene matches. The CDR3 nucleotides read TGTGCCAGCAGTGACCGACTAGCGGGAGGGCCCGCAGATACGCAGTATTTT. It yields the protein CASSDRLAGGPADTQYF.

In its sample, this clonotype was seen many times. V and J are TRBV5-1 and TRBJ2-5, with 7 bases fitting TRBD2. J lost 0 bases, V lost 0 bases, and 8 bases had no gene match. Germline CDR1 SGHRS, CDR2 YFSETQ. This CDR3 is built from 17 residues. This chain's CDR3 is CASSLGLAGVYQETQYF. The DNA of the CDR3 is TGCGCCAGCAGCTTGGGCCTGGCGGGGGTGTACCAAGAGACCCAGTACTTC.

The sample holds many counts of this clonotype. The chain is built from TRBV4-3 and TRBJ2-1, with TRBD2 matching 10 bases. The CDR3 covers 16 residues. J lost 4 bases, V lost 3 bases, and 6 bases had no gene match. From germline, CDR1 is LGHNA and CDR2 YSLEER. The CDR3 spells CASSQYTSGAYNEQFF. The CDR3, as DNA: TGCGCCAGCAGCCAGTATACTAGCGGGGCTTACAATGAGCAGTTCTTC.

This clonotype was detected only a few times. V and J are TRBV27 and TRBJ1-2; D is unresolved. The V end lost 5 bases, the J end lost 8 bases, and 18 bases lay between the germline ends. Germline V lookup: CDR1 MNHEY, CDR2 SMNVEV (reference sequence). The CDR3 extends over 14 amino acids. CDR3 DNA: TGTGCCAGCAGTCCGGAGGAAGGCTGGGGAGGCTACACCTTC. Amino acid sequence: CASSPEEGWGGYTF.

The chain is built from TRBV7-9 and TRBJ2-7, with D perhaps being TRBD1 or TRBD2 (5 bases each). Germline V gene lookup returns CDR1 SEHNR and CDR2 FQNEAQ (reference sequence). The CDR3 spans 13 residues. V lost 5 bases and J 2 bases, leaving 10 bases between the germline ends. The CDR3 coding sequence is TGTGCCAGCAGCATGGGGACGGCCTACGAGCAGTACTTC. Its translation is CASSMGTAYEQYF.

This clonotype was observed at least ten times. The chain combines TRBV19 with TRBJ2-5, with TRBD1 identical over 8 bases. J was trimmed by 5 bases and V by 3 bases; bases with no gene match: 8. CDR3 size: 15 residues. The germline gives CDR1 LNHDA, CDR2 SQIVND (reference sequence). CDR3 in DNA: TGTGCCAGTAGTATCTTTCAGGGGGCCTCGGAGACCCAGTACTTC. This codes for CASSIFQGASETQYF.

This clonotype was seen ten or more times. The rearrangement links TRBV20-1 to TRBJ2-1; maybe TRBD2 (6 bases). The ends were cut back, 1 base at V and 5 bases at J, with 15 bases in the middle. The CDR3 runs to 15 residues. Germline V lookup: CDR1 DFQATT, CDR2 SNEGSKA (reference sequence). CDR3 coding DNA: TGCAGTGCTAGAGGAATTGCGGGGATAAACAATGAGCAGTTCTTC. Amino acids: CSARGIAGINNEQFF.

This clonotype was recorded at least ten times. The chain is built from TRBV20-1 and TRBJ2-1; 8 bases align to TRBD1. The CDR3 is 13 residues long. Germline V gene data show CDR1 as DFQATT and CDR2 as SNEGSKA (reference sequence). Unmatched junction bases numbered 3, after V lost 3 bases and J lost 5 bases. The chain's CDR3 is CSASTGGHNEQFF. CDR3 bases: TGCAGTGCTAGTACAGGGGGGCACAATGAGCAGTTCTTC.

This clonotype was counted at least ten times. The chain employs TRBV6-2 or TRBV6-3 and TRBJ2-2; TRBD1 matches at 7 bases. Trimming cost V 4 bases and J 1 base; bases outside gene matches: 6. The CDR3 has 16 residues. Germline CDR1 is MNHEY and CDR2 is SVGEGT. CDR3 DNA: TGTGCCAGCAGTTTATTTGGGACAGTGAACACCGGGGAGCTGTTTTTT. Its translation is CASSLFGTVNTGELFF.

In its sample, this clonotype is medium-sized. CDR3 bases: TGTGCCAGCAGTGAACGGCTACCTAACGAGCAGTACTTC. It translates to CASSERLPNEQYF. This chain connects TRBV2 to TRBJ2-7, with no clear D. The CDR3 is 13 residues long. Germline CDR1 is SNHLY and CDR2 is FYNNEI. Trimming pared 2 bases from V and 5 bases from J, leaving 10 bases between. Based on the CDR3 plus reference TRBV2 and TRBJ2-7, the full variable domain is EPEVTQTPSHQVTQMGQEVILRCVPISNHLYFYWYRQILGQKVEFLVSFYNNEISEKSEIFDDQFSVERPDGSNFTLKIRSTKLEDSAMYFCASSERLPNEQYFGPGTRLTVT.

This clonotype was detected ten times or more. The gene calls are TRBV29-1 and TRBJ1-1; 9 nucleotides match TRBD1. This CDR3 is 13 amino acids long. Germline V lookup: CDR1 SQVTM, CDR2 ANQGSEA. With 7 bases clipped from V and 3 bases from J, the junction kept 6 bases outside the gene matches. CDR3 bases: TGCAGCGCACAGGGGGCTGGGGACACTGAAGCTTTCTTT. As protein: CSAQGAGDTEAFF.

This clonotype came up many times. The chain combines TRBV20-1 with TRBJ2-2; TRBD2 aligns across 7 bases. CDR1 and CDR2 (germline): DFQATT, SNEGSKA (reference sequence). The CDR3 totals 14 residues. J gave up 2 bases and V 2 bases, and 2 bases lay outside the gene matches. Written as DNA, the CDR3 is TGCAGTGCTAGATCTAGCGGTAACACCGGGGAGCTGTTTTTT. Translation gives CSARSSGNTGELFF.

This clonotype was seen ten or more times. The chain uses TRBV28 and TRBJ2-4; perhaps D is TRBD1 or TRBD2 (5 bases each). The germline V and J ends were trimmed by 5 bases and 0 bases, with 14 bases remaining between them. Looked up from germline, CDR1 is MDHEN and CDR2 is SYDVKM. CDR3 length equals 16 residues. CDR3 region: CASSLGTDLAKNIQYF. CDR3 nucleotides: TGTGCCAGCAGTCTCGGGACGGACCTAGCCAAAAACATTCAGTACTTC.

This clonotype was observed many times. One end of the junction fails to match germline, which may point to a read error. The DNA for the CDR3 is TGTGCCTCCAGTAGGGGCTATTTAGAGGAGCAGTTCTTC. Its translation: CASSRGYLEEQFF. V and J are TRBV24-1 and TRBJ2-1; D perhaps matches TRBD1 (5 bases). The CDR3 sequence is 13 residues long. Germline CDR1 is KGHDR and CDR2 is SFDVKD.

This clonotype was seen at least ten times. The chain combines TRBV28 with TRBJ1-4; 8 bases map to TRBD1. The length of the CDR3 is 17 residues. Trimming cost V 5 bases and J 4 bases; bases outside gene matches: 12. Germline CDR1 and CDR2: MDHEN and SYDVKM. This chain's CDR3 is CASSPADRAWSNEKLFF. The CDR3 DNA sequence: TGTGCCAGCAGTCCCGCGGACAGGGCCTGGAGTAATGAAAAACTGTTTTTT.

This clonotype was detected ten times or more. This rearrangement joins TRBV20-1 to TRBJ2-7; TRBD1 matches 9 bases. CDR1 DFQATT and CDR2 SNEGSKA come from the germline V gene (reference sequence). The CDR3 runs to 14 residues. V lost 3 bases and J lost 7; bases outside the gene matches: 10. CDR3 residues: CSARETGGPKEQYF. CDR3 DNA: TGCAGTGCTAGGGAGACAGGGGGTCCTAAAGAGCAGTACTTC.

The chain uses TRBV5-1 and TRBJ2-7; D tentatively fits TRBD1 or TRBD2 (6 bases each). The length of the CDR3 is 15 residues. Germline V CDR1 and CDR2: SGHRS, YFSETQ. The V and J ends lost 0 bases and 4 bases respectively, with 14 bases between them. This chain's CDR3 is CASSLETGGGYEQYF. CDR3 bases: TGCGCCAGCAGCTTGGAGACAGGTGGGGGGTACGAGCAGTACTTC.

This clonotype was detected a few times. This chain links TRBV11-2 with TRBJ2-1, with D possibly matching TRBD2 (6 bases). The CDR3 runs to 15 residues. V was pared by 1 base and J by 10 bases, with 17 bases between. Germline loops: CDR1 SGHAT, CDR2 FQNNGV. DNA for the CDR3: TGTGCCAGCAGCTTAGCCGGGAGCCCCGAGGGAGAGCAGTTCTTC. This sequence encodes CASSLAGSPEGEQFF.

This clonotype was recorded at least ten times. This rearrangement joins TRBV20-1 to TRBJ1-1; D gene unclear. The ends were cut back, 0 bases at V and 0 bases at J, with 11 bases in the middle. Germline CDR1 DFQATT, CDR2 SNEGSKA (reference sequence). The CDR3 contains 15 residues. The CDR3 coding sequence is TGCAGTGCTAGAGAGCAGGCAGGCGTGAACACTGAAGCTTTCTTT. Its translation is CSAREQAGVNTEAFF.